The source of this TCR beta chain is a study of T cell changes during pregnancy in multiple sclerosis. The V gene's germline CDR1 is MRHNA and CDR2 SNTAGT. The CDR3 has 15 amino acids. V lost 4 bases to trimming and J lost 1 base; unmatched junction nucleotides: 2. Some clones are missing from TCRdb's copy, which holds only in-frame ones; the method was immunoSEQ multiplex PCR. Counted here are approximately 50,000 clones, 90% occurring once; the ten biggest clones make up about 7%. This TCR was recovered from a female donor in good health, enrolled as a control in a pregnancy study. The chain couples TRBV6-4 to TRBJ2-3, with 10 bases identical to TRBD1. The sequencing used peripheral blood, collected in the third trimester of pregnancy. This CDR3 is CASSVTGGGTDTQYF. The CDR3 DNA is TGTGCCAGCAGTGTGACAGGGGGCGGCACAGATACGCAGTATTTT.